This paragraph covers one T cell receptor (beta chain) sequence. Its antigen is undetermined. The record originates from a study of graft-versus-host responses after intestinal transplantation. Broader study findings: Investigators detected GvH clones in recipient marrow, with some emerging earlier in ileum or blood. GvH clone levels peaked in circulation, and this peak was associated with early post-transplant HvG declines.

The method was immunoSEQ multiplex PCR; TCRdb's version includes in-frame clones alone and lacks a portion of them. The sample yields nearly 100,000 clones, 90% seen once. The receptor was isolated from a human patient who received an intestinal transplant, so some T cells may come from the graft donor. Sequenced here: PBMCs, sampled roughly 410 days after intestinal transplant.

CDR3 coding DNA: TGTGCCAGCAGCTTAGGGGGAGGAGGCGGCTACACCTTC. It yields the protein CASSLGGGGGYTF. J is TRBJ1-2 and V is TRBV13; D call uncertain. The V end was cut by 0 bases, the J end by 8 bases, with 10 bases between. CDR1 and CDR2 (germline): PRHDT, FYEKMQ (reference sequence). The CDR3 is 13 amino acids. The entire variable domain, with the rest obtained from reference TRBV13 and TRBJ1-2, is as follows: AAGVIQSPRHLIKEKRETATLKCYPIPRHDTVYWYQQGPGQDPQFLISFYEKMQSDKGSIPDRFSAQQFSDYHSELNMSSLELGDSALYFCASSLGGGGGYTFGSGTRLTVV.